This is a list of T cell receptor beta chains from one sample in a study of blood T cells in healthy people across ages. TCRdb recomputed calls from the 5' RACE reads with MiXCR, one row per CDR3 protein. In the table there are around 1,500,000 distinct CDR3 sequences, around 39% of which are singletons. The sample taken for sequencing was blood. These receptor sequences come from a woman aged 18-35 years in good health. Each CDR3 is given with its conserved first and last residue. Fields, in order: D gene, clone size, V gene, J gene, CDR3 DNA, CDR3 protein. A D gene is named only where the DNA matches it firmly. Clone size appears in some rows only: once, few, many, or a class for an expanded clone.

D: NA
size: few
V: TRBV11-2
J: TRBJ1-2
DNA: TGTGCCAGCAGCTTTGACAGAAGCAACTATGGCTACACCTTC
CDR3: CASSFDRSNYGYTF

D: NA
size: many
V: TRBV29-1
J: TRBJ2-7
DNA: TGCAGCGTTCAGGGCTCCTACGAGCAGTACTTC
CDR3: CSVQGSYEQYF

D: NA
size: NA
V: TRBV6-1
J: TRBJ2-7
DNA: TGTGCCAGCAGTATCAAGGGGGGGACGATCTCCTACGAGCAGTACTTC
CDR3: CASSIKGGTISYEQYF

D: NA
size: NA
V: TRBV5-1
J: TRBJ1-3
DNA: TGCGCCAGCAGCTTGGACACCGGGAGCTCTGGAAACACCATATATTTT
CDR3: CASSLDTGSSGNTIYF

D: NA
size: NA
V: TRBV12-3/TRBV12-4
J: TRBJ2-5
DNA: TGTGCCAGCAGGCCAAGATATTTTGAAGGGGGGGCCCAAGAGACCCAGTACTTC
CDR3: CASRPRYFEGGAQETQYF

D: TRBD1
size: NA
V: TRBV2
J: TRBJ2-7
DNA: TGTGCCAGCACCACTCGGACAGGGATCTACGAGCAGTACTTC
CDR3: CASTTRTGIYEQYF

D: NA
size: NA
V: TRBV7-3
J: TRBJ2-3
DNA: TGTGCCAGCGCGGCGGGGTCCACAGATACGCAGTATTTT
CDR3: CASAAGSTDTQYF

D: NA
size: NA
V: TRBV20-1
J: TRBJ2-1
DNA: TGCAGTGCTACACCTCCAGGGATCAATGAGCAGTTCTTC
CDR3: CSATPPGINEQFF

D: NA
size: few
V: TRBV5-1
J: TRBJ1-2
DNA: TGCGCCAGCAGCTTGGGACAGGATCTTTATGGCTACACCTTC
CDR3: CASSLGQDLYGYTF

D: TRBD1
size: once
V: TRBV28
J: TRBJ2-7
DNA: TGTGCCAGCAGTCCTAGTACCTGGGACAGGCGCTCCTACGAGCAGTACTTC
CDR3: CASSPSTWDRRSYEQYF